This TCR beta chain originates from a study of HIV-infected patients and healthy controls. V was clipped by 6 bases and J by 5 bases; unmatched bases: 9. Per germline, CDR1 MNHEY and CDR2 SVGAGI. The CDR3 has 14 amino acids. This clonotype was observed at least ten times. Antiretroviral therapy had run roughly three months, about 14 weeks, before follow-up blood collection. The repertoire came from unfractionated whole blood and reflected all unsorted peripheral T cells. An approximately 2.4 ml peripheral blood sample was taken for RNA. Reverse transcription used roughly 480 ng RNA and constant-region primers for alpha and beta. Using multiplexing indices, alpha and beta chain libraries were generated apart by chain-specific third strand synthesis. One primer pair amplified all rearrangements per chain; each cDNA got molecular barcodes. A 5' RACE adapter with a random hexamer and the SP2 primer site was joined to cDNA. The library had 12-nucleotide molecular identifiers formed by two random hexamers joined together. TCRdb recomputed calls from the 5' RACE reads with MiXCR, one row per CDR3 protein. The sample carries some 20,000 distinct CDR3 sequences, about 8.7% recorded once.

The chain carries TRBV6-5 and TRBJ1-2, with 7 nucleotides matching TRBD1. The sequence was obtained from an adult with HIV infection. The specimen comprised blood, sampled during antiretroviral therapy. CDR3 DNA sequence: TGTGCCAGCAGGGGTACAGGGGCAGGTTATGGCTACACCTTC. This codes for CASRGTGAGYGYTF.